This passage covers 24 T cell receptor beta chains from one sample sequenced in a study of shared clonotypes between healthy human individuals. Using immunoSEQ multiplex PCR, the repertoire was profiled, and TCRdb retains in-frame clones only, with some absent. The repertoire holds 2 million to 2.5 million clones, with 85% to 95% as singletons. Sequencing input: naive CD4+ T cells from PBMCs. This sample's subset: CD45RA+ positively selected. The receptors were sampled from a man between 18 and 29 years old in good health. Some clones in this sample may be carry-over from other donors' samples.

The chain has TRBV14 and TRBJ2-3; 8 bases agree with TRBD1. The CDR3 contains 15 residues. Germline CDR1 is SGHDN and CDR2 is FVKESK. V lost 2 bases to trimming and J lost 4 bases; unmatched junction nucleotides: 5. CDR3 residues: CASSQSRGRADTQYF. CDR3 nucleotides: TGTGCCAGCAGCCAAAGCAGGGGGCGGGCAGATACGCAGTATTTT. Combining the CDR3 with reference TRBV14 and TRBJ2-3 gives the whole variable domain EAGVTQFPSHSVIEKGQTVTLRCDPISGHDNLYWYRRVMGKEIKFLLHFVKESKQDESGMPNNRFLAERTGGTYSTLKVQPAELEDSGVYFCASSQSRGRADTQYFGPGTRLTVL.

V usage is TRBV6-5 and J usage is TRBJ2-3; D unresolved. Per the germline V gene, CDR1 is MNHEY and CDR2 is SVGAGI. Trimming took 0 bases from V and 1 from J, leaving 8 bases between them. The CDR3 extends over 15 amino acids. CDR3 sequence reads: CASSYSDSGTDTQYF. In DNA, the CDR3 is TGTGCCAGCAGTTACTCCGATTCTGGCACAGATACGCAGTATTTT.

The chain employs TRBV27 and TRBJ2-2; possibly TRBD1 or TRBD2 for D (5 bases each). The V gene's germline CDR1 is MNHEY and CDR2 SMNVEV (reference sequence). Trimming cost V 7 bases and J 2 bases, with 14 bases left between them. This CDR3 comprises 15 residues. The CDR3 region is CASNPGPTNTGELFF. CDR3 sequence (DNA): TGTGCCAGCAACCCGGGACCCACCAACACCGGGGAGCTGTTTTTT.

As concerns this clone: At the DNA level, this CDR3 is encoded by other sequences in the same sample as well. V gene TRBV18 combines with J gene TRBJ2-7, with D tentatively TRBD2 (6 bases). Germline lookup yields CDR1 KGHSH and CDR2 LQKENI. V was shortened by 3 bases and J by 3 bases, with 9 bases between the two germline ends. This CDR3 region has 13 residues. The DNA of the CDR3 is TGTGCCAGCTCACCTGCGGGAAGCTACGAGCAGTACTTC. It translates to CASSPAGSYEQYF.

The V and J genes are TRBV19 and TRBJ1-5, with 10 bases aligning to TRBD1. Unmatched junction bases numbered 17, after V lost 7 bases and J lost 2 bases. In germline, CDR1 is LNHDA, CDR2 SQIVND (reference sequence). The CDR3 contains 19 residues. The CDR3 region is CASTTFRGTGVRGNQPQHF. The CDR3 coding sequence is TGTGCCAGTACCACGTTCCGCGGGACAGGGGTCCGTGGCAATCAGCCCCAGCATTTT.

The chain recombines TRBV30 with TRBJ1-5; 10 bases map to TRBD1. The V segment lost 7 bases and the J segment 5 bases; nucleotides outside the gene matches: 14. From germline, CDR1 is GTSNPN and CDR2 SVGIG (reference sequence). The CDR3 totals 16 residues. The CDR3 region is CALTVKGQGVYQPQHF. The CDR3 DNA is TGTGCCTTAACAGTAAAAGGACAGGGGGTGTATCAGCCCCAGCATTTT.

The chain links TRBV6-5 to TRBJ2-5, with TRBD1 identical over 9 bases. Matching the DNA end better, TRBJ2-7 makes the J call doubtful. Per germline, CDR1 MNHEY and CDR2 SVGAGI. The CDR3 contains 14 residues. The CDR3 DNA reads as TGTGCCAGCAGTGAGCACAGGGGGCCGGGCGAGCAGTACTTC. Translating it yields CASSEHRGPGEQYF.

This clone was found once. V gene TRBV6-1 combines with J gene TRBJ2-7, with 10 bases fitting TRBD1. The V gene's germline CDR1 is MNHNS and CDR2 SASEGT. The CDR3 sequence is 15 residues long. V was clipped by 7 bases and J by 3 bases; unmatched bases: 9. For the CDR3, the DNA is TGTGCCAGCACTCCTCGGGACAGGGGCTTCTACGAGCAGTACTTC. Protein: CASTPRDRGFYEQYF.

Only one count was recorded for this clone. Within the sample, other DNA sequences also encode this same CDR3. The gene calls are TRBV18 and TRBJ1-1; the D gene is possibly TRBD1 (5 bases). The CDR3 contains 13 residues. Germline V gives CDR1 KGHSH, CDR2 LQKENI. V was clipped by 3 bases and J by 2 bases, with 7 bases between them. The CDR3 sequence: CASSPRGNTEAFF. The CDR3 coding sequence is TGTGCCAGCTCACCTAGGGGAAACACTGAAGCTTTCTTT. Full variable domain (missing parts from reference TRBV18 and TRBJ1-1): NAGVMQNPRHLVRRRGQEARLRCSPMKGHSHVYWYRQLPEEGLKFMVYLQKENIIDESGMPKERFSAEFPKEGPSILRIQQVVRGDSAAYFCASSPRGNTEAFFGQGTRLTVV.

In its sample, this clone was seen a few times. The chain recombines TRBV25-1 with TRBJ1-1, with D hard to call. The CDR3 runs to 14 residues. In germline, CDR1 is MGHDK, CDR2 SYGVNS. V was trimmed by 2 bases and J by 1 base, leaving 8 bases between them. CDR3 coding DNA: TGTGCCAGCAGTGAAGTCAGAGGGAACACTGAAGCTTTCTTT. The encoded protein is CASSEVRGNTEAFF.

On this clone itself: Lacking the conserved final phenylalanine or tryptophan, this CDR3 likely reflects a read error. No DNA is shown, since the ends of the CDR3 on it are uncertain; the CDR3 is the one TCRdb lists. The gene calls are TRBV6-6 and TRBJ1-5. The germline CDR1 and CDR2 sequences are MNHNY and SVGAGI (reference sequence). Including both end residues, the CDR3 is 15 amino acids long. Here the CDR3 reads CASSERGGRTTDTGS.

The DNA for the CDR3 is TGTGCCAGCAGCCCAGACAGGGGCTCGGGGGGCACTGAAGCTTTCTTT. As protein: CASSPDRGSGGTEAFF. J is TRBJ1-1 and V is TRBV7-2; TRBD1 aligns across 8 bases. The V and J ends lost 5 bases and 4 bases, in that order; junction bases with no gene match: 12. This CDR3 has 16 residues. Germline V lookup: CDR1 SGHTA, CDR2 FQGNSA. The full variable domain, rest sourced from reference TRBV7-2 and TRBJ1-1, is GAGVSQSPSNKVTEKGKDVELRCDPISGHTALYWYRQSLGQGLEFLIYFQGNSAPDKSGLPSDRFSAERTGGSVSTLTIQRTQQEDSAVYLCASSPDRGSGGTEAFFGQGTRLTVV.

Turning to this clone: This specimen includes other DNA sequences encoding the same CDR3. The chain carries TRBV4-1 and TRBJ2-5; no reliable D call. Germline CDR1 MGHRA, CDR2 YSYEKL. The CDR3 runs 13 residues. The germline V and J ends were trimmed by 1 base and 4 bases, with 7 bases remaining between them. The CDR3 region is CASSQVSRETQYF. Here the CDR3 DNA reads TGCGCCAGCAGCCAAGTGTCCCGAGAGACCCAGTACTTC.

The DNA for the CDR3 is TGCAGCGTTGAAGGGTGGAGCGGGGTAACAGATACGCAGTATTTT. As protein: CSVEGWSGVTDTQYF. The chain has TRBV29-1 and TRBJ2-3; TRBD2 matches at 7 bases. The CDR3 length is 15 residues. The trim removed 1 base at V and 3 bases at J, leaving 7 bases unmatched. Germline V lookup: CDR1 SQVTM, CDR2 ANQGSEA.

This clone occurred once. The chain employs TRBV21-1 and TRBJ1-3; no DNA check was done on the table's D call, TRBD1. TRBV21-1 is listed as a pseudogene. CDR3 size: 14 residues. The CDR3 loop reads CASSKRQGSNTIYF. CDR3 coding DNA: TGTGCCAGCAGCAAACGGCAGGGGTCAAACACCATATATTTT.

The chain couples TRBV30 to TRBJ1-3; no firm D call. The CDR3 is made up of 13 amino acids. V lost 4 bases, J lost 0 bases, and 7 bases lay in between. CDR1 is GTSNPN, CDR2 SVGIG, per germline (reference sequence). The CDR3 is CAWTEGSGNTIYF. In DNA form, the CDR3 reads TGTGCCTGGACCGAGGGCTCTGGAAACACCATATATTTT.

This clone was observed once. This chain connects TRBV5-4 to TRBJ1-2; 8 bases match TRBD1. The CDR3 totals 15 residues. Germline lookup yields CDR1 SGHNT and CDR2 YYREEE (reference sequence). V was clipped by 3 bases and J by 4 bases; unmatched bases: 8. The CDR3 reads CASSSGQGGGYGYTF. DNA for the CDR3: TGTGCCAGCAGCTCTGGACAGGGAGGGGGCTATGGCTACACCTTC.

This chain uses TRBV7-3 with TRBJ2-7; 7 bases fit TRBD1. This CDR3 contains 14 residues. V lost 5 bases, J lost 2 bases, and 6 bases stayed unmatched. Germline loops: CDR1 SGHTA, CDR2 FQGTGA. CDR3 sequence reads: CASSEQGSAYEQYF. CDR3 DNA sequence: TGTGCCAGCAGCGAACAGGGGTCCGCCTACGAGCAGTACTTC.

The rearrangement links TRBV4-2 to TRBJ2-7; 11 bases match TRBD2. V lost 3 bases to trimming and J lost 0 bases; unmatched junction nucleotides: 4. This CDR3 region has 16 residues. Germline loops: CDR1 LGHNA, CDR2 YNFKEQ. The CDR3 region is CASSQPTSGSSYEQYF. Here the CDR3 DNA reads TGTGCCAGCAGCCAGCCAACTAGCGGGAGCTCCTACGAGCAGTACTTC.

Only one count was recorded for this clone. The chain couples TRBV10-1 to TRBJ2-7; tentative D call: TRBD1 (6 bases). Trimming stripped 2 bases from V and 6 bases from J, with 17 bases between. This CDR3 contains 15 residues. Per germline, CDR1 WNHNN and CDR2 SYGVQD (reference sequence). CDR3 nucleotides: TGCGCCAGCAGTGAGGGGACGGACTTCAGGGGCGAGCAGTACTTC. Its protein is CASSEGTDFRGEQYF.

This CDR3 reads CASSQDLGTGPYF. The CDR3 nucleotides read TGTGCCAGCAGCCAAGATTTGGGGACAGGGCCCTACTTC. The chain employs TRBV14 and TRBJ2-7; 9 bases are shared with TRBD1. Looked up from germline, CDR1 is SGHDN and CDR2 is FVKESK. The CDR3 has 13 amino acids. The V and J ends lost 0 bases and 13 bases, in that order; junction bases with no gene match: 7. Looking up the rest from reference TRBV14 and TRBJ2-7 gives the full variable domain: EAGVTQFPSHSVIEKGQTVTLRCDPISGHDNLYWYRRVMGKEIKFLLHFVKESKQDESGMPNNRFLAERTGGTYSTLKVQPAELEDSGVYFCASSQDLGTGPYFGPGTRLTVT.

This chain links TRBV6-1 with TRBJ1-2, with D maybe TRBD1 (6 bases). Trimming shortened V by 8 bases and J by 7 bases, and 20 bases separated the two germline ends. The CDR3 is made up of 14 amino acids. The germline gives CDR1 MNHNS, CDR2 SASEGT. The CDR3: CASVGGGPSSGYTF. DNA for the CDR3: TGTGCCAGCGTCGGGGGCGGGCCTAGTTCTGGCTACACCTTC.

V is TRBV5-6 and J is TRBJ2-1, with TRBD2 matching 14 bases. V dropped 3 bases and J dropped 9; count of bases not matched to a gene: 5. CDR3 length: 15 amino acids. CDR1 is SGHDT, CDR2 YYEEEE, per germline. In DNA form, the CDR3 reads TGTGCCAGCAGCTCGGGGACTAGCGGGAGAGGTGAGCAGTTCTTC. The encoded protein is CASSSGTSGRGEQFF.

This clone has a single count. In the same sample, other DNA sequences code for this CDR3. The chain has TRBV2 and TRBJ2-7; 9 nucleotides line up with TRBD1. Trimming cost V 4 bases and J 4 bases; bases outside gene matches: 5. Germline CDR1 and CDR2: SNHLY and FYNNEI. The CDR3 runs 14 residues. As DNA, the CDR3 is TGTGCCAGCAGTGCGGGACAGGGCCCTTACGAGCAGTACTTC. Its translation is CASSAGQGPYEQYF. Looking up the rest from reference TRBV2 and TRBJ2-7 gives the full variable domain: EPEVTQTPSHQVTQMGQEVILRCVPISNHLYFYWYRQILGQKVEFLVSFYNNEISEKSEIFDDQFSVERPDGSNFTLKIRSTKLEDSAMYFCASSAGQGPYEQYFGPGTRLTVT.